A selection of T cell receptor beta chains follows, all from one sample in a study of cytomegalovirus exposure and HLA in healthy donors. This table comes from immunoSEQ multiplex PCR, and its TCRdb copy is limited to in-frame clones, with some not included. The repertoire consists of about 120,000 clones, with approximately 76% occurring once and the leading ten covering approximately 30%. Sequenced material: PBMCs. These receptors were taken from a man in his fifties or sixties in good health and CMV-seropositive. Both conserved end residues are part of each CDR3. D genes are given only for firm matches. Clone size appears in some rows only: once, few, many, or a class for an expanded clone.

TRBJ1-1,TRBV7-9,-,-,CANWTNSNTEAFF,TGTGCCAACTGGACAAACAGCAACACTGAAGCTTTCTTT
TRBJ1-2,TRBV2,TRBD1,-,CASNSDRGVSDGYTF,TGTGCCAGCAACTCAGACAGGGGAGTTAGTGATGGCTACACCTTC
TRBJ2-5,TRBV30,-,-,CAWSLNSWETQYF,TGTGCCTGGAGTCTCAACAGCTGGGAGACCCAGTACTTC
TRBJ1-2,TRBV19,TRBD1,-,CASVGVRDRGGNYGYTF,TGTGCCAGTGTGGGAGTCCGGGACAGGGGGGGCAACTATGGCTACACCTTC
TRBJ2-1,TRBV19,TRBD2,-,CASSIGTSGSYDEQFF,TGTGCCAGTAGTATTGGGACTAGCGGGAGTTACGATGAGCAGTTCTTC
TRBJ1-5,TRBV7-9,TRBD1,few,CASSLELGTGGTQPQHF,TGTGCCAGCAGCCTAGAACTCGGGACAGGGGGTACTCAGCCCCAGCATTTT
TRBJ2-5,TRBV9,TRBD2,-,CASSGSASGAVETQYF,TGTGCCAGCAGCGGGTCGGCTAGCGGGGCCGTGGAGACCCAGTACTTC
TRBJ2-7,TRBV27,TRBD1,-,CANSFRGQGVRQYF,TGTGCCAACAGTTTTCGGGGACAGGGGGTGCGGCAGTACTTC
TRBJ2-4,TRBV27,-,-,CASSQNPPGIQYF,TGTGCCAGCAGCCAAAACCCCCCCGGCATTCAGTACTTC
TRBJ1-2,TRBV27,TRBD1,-,CASSFRDSYGYTF,TGTGCCAGCAGTTTCCGGGACAGCTATGGCTACACCTTC
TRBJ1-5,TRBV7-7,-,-,CASSLGTGQPQHF,TGTGCCAGCAGCTTAGGTACCGGGCAGCCCCAGCATTTT
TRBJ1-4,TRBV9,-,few,CASSVFGFTNEKLFF,TGTGCCAGCAGCGTATTCGGGTTCACTAATGAAAAACTGTTTTTT
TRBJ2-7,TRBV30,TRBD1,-,CAWVDRDVYEQYF,TGTGCCTGGGTGGACAGGGATGTCTACGAGCAGTACTTC
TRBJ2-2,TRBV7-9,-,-,CASSRGSNTGELFF,TGTGCCAGCAGCCGGGGATCGAACACCGGGGAGCTGTTTTTT
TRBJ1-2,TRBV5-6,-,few,CASSLGERRGYTF,TGTGCCAGCAGCTTGGGGGAGCGTCGGGGCTACACCTTC
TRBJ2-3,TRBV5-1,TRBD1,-,CASSFRQGGSTDTQYF,TGCGCCAGCAGCTTTCGACAGGGTGGGAGCACAGATACGCAGTATTTT
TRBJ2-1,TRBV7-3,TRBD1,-,CASSSGQGASKRNEQFF,TGTGCCAGCAGTTCTGGACAGGGGGCGAGTAAAAGAAATGAGCAGTTCTTC
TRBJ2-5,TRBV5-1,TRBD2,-,CASSADLGLAAREQYF,TGCGCCAGCAGCGCGGACTTGGGACTAGCGGCGAGGGAGCAGTACTTC
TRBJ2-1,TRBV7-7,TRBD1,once,CASSFDRGYEQFF,TGTGCTAGCAGCTTCGACAGGGGGTATGAGCAGTTCTTC
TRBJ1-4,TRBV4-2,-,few,CASSPGGTEKLFF,TGTGCCAGCAGCCCAGGAGGGACTGAAAAACTGTTTTTT
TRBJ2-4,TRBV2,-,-,CASSVGRGAKNSQYF,TGTGCCAGCAGTGTGGGCAGGGGAGCCAAAAACAGTCAGTACTTC
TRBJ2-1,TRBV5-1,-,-,CASSSDSYNEQFF,TGCGCCAGCAGTTCGGACAGTTACAATGAGCAGTTCTTC
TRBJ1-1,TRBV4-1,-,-,CASSSLREKNTEAFF,TGCGCCAGCAGCTCTCTTAGGGAGAAGAACACTGAAGCTTTCTTT
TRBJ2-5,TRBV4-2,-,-,CASSQAITLQETQYF,TGTGCCAGCAGCCAAGCGATTACGCTACAAGAGACCCAGTACTTC